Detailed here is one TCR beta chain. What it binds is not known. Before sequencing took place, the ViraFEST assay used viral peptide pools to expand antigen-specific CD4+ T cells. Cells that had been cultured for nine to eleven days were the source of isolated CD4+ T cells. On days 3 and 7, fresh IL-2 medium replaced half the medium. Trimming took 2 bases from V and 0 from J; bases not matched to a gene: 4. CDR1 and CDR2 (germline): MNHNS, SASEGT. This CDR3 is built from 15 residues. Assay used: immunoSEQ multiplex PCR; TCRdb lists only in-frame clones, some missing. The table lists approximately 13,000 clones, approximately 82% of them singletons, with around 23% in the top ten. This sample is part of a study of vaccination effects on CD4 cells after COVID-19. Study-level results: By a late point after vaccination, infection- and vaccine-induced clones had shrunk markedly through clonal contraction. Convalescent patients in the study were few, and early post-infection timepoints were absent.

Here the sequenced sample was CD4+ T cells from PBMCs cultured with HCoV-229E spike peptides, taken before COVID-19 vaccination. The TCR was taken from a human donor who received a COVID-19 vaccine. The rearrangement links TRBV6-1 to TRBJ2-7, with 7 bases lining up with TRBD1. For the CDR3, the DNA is TGTGCCAGCAGTGAATTGGACAGGCACTCCTACGAGCAGTACTTC. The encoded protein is CASSELDRHSYEQYF.